This TCR beta chain was sequenced during a study of prognosis after radiotherapy for stage I lung cancer. This clonotype has a count of ten or more. The CDR3 contains 12 residues. J was trimmed by 10 bases and V by 6 bases; bases with no gene match: 5. From germline, CDR1 is MNHEY and CDR2 SMNVEV (reference sequence). From genomic DNA, two-round multiplex PCR was used to amplify TCR beta CDR3. The authors ran first-round PCR with primers specific to each TRBV and TRBJ gene. TCRdb redid the calling of the multiplex PCR reads with MiXCR, one entry per CDR3 protein. The data hold some 14,000 distinct CDR3 sequences, with approximately 50% observed a single time.

The sequenced sample was PBMCs, obtained before or after stereotactic body radiation therapy (not recorded which). The rearrangement links TRBV27 to TRBJ2-1, with 8 bases lining up with TRBD2. The TCR sequence derives from a donor aged 50 or older with non-small cell lung cancer. CDR3 residues: CASSPGTREQFF. The CDR3, as DNA: TGTGCCAGCAGCCCAGGGACTAGGGAGCAGTTCTTC.